This T cell receptor (beta chain) was captured in a study of T cell clonotyping in hematopoietic cell transplantation. Assay used: immunoSEQ multiplex PCR; TCRdb lists only in-frame clones, some missing. The sample comprises about 6,300 clones, 85% to 90% of which are singletons, and about 14% rests with the top ten. The CDR3 runs 16 residues. Germline CDR1 SGHTA, CDR2 FQGTGA. The trim removed 4 bases at V and 0 bases at J, leaving 4 bases unmatched. This TCR was sampled from a female patient between 50 and 60 years old who had an allogeneic stem cell transplant from an unrelated donor, so the T cells may come from the graft donor. Some clones in this sample may be carry-over from other donors' samples. The material sequenced was peripheral blood mononuclear cells, taken 180 days after allogeneic stem cell transplant. This sequence joins TRBV7-3 and TRBJ2-3, with 10 bases aligning to TRBD2. CDR3 coding DNA: TGTGCCAGCAGCTCTATAGCGGGGGGTAGCACAGATACGCAGTATTTT. Its protein is CASSSIAGGSTDTQYF. The complete variable domain, with remaining parts taken from reference TRBV7-3 and TRBJ2-3, reads GAGVSQTPSNKVTEKGKYVELRCDPISGHTALYWYRQSLGQGPEFLIYFQGTGAADDSGLPNDRFFAVRPEGSVSTLKIQRTERGDSAVYLCASSSIAGGSTDTQYFGPGTRLTVL.